This passage covers 20 T cell receptor beta chains from one sample sequenced in a study of control samples from healthy donors and cancer patients. TCRdb's table, derived via immunoSEQ multiplex PCR, lists solely in-frame clones and lacks some. The sample carries more than 60,000 clones, 89% recorded once. Sequencing was performed on PBMCs. The receptors shown here come from a woman aged 45-59 years with colorectal cancer.

For the CDR3, the DNA is TGTGCCAGCAGTGAACCCGGGACTAGGAACTACAATGAGCAGTTCTTC. This translates into CASSEPGTRNYNEQFF. The rearrangement uses TRBV6-1 and TRBJ2-1, with TRBD2 matching 8 bases. After removal of 2 bases from V and 3 bases from J, the junction contained 6 bases not matched to a gene. The CDR3 extends over 16 amino acids. Germline V gene lookup returns CDR1 MNHNS and CDR2 SASEGT.

In its sample, this clone was seen a few times. This chain uses TRBV28 with TRBJ1-2; the match to TRBD1 covers 8 bases. The V gene's germline CDR1 is MDHEN and CDR2 SYDVKM. V lost 2 bases, J lost 8 bases, and 7 bases stayed unmatched. This CDR3 spans 14 amino acids. The CDR3: CASSLQGATIGYTF. The CDR3 nucleotides read TGTGCCAGCAGTTTACAGGGGGCGACTATCGGCTACACCTTC.

V and J are TRBV5-1 and TRBJ2-3; 14 bases map to TRBD2. CDR1 is SGHRS, CDR2 YFSETQ, per germline. With V trimmed by 3 bases and J by 2 bases, 5 bases remained unmatched. The CDR3 spans 17 residues. This CDR3 reads CASSSWTSGGFTDTQYF. In nucleotides, the CDR3 is TGCGCCAGCAGCTCTTGGACTAGCGGGGGGTTCACAGATACGCAGTATTTT. The whole variable domain, filled in from reference TRBV5-1 and TRBJ2-3, reads KAGVTQTPRYLIKTRGQQVTLSCSPISGHRSVSWYQQTPGQGLQFLFEYFSETQRNKGNFPGRFSGRQFSNSRSEMNVSTLELGDSALYLCASSSWTSGGFTDTQYFGPGTRLTVL.

The chain uses TRBV10-3 and TRBJ1-5; tentative D call: TRBD1 (5 bases). V gave up 1 base and J gave up 4 bases, with 8 bases separating them. Looked up from germline, CDR1 is ENHRY and CDR2 is SYGVKD. The CDR3 contains 14 residues. CDR3 DNA sequence: TGTGCCATCAGTGAGTGGGGGGGAAATCAGCCCCAGCATTTT. Amino acid sequence: CAISEWGGNQPQHF.

The gene calls are TRBV19 and TRBJ1-5; weak D call: TRBD1 (6 bases). This CDR3 is 13 amino acids long. CDR1 and CDR2 (germline): LNHDA, SQIVND (reference sequence). V dropped 6 bases and J dropped 5 bases, with 11 bases sitting between them. Here the CDR3 reads CASSRDTDQPQHF. The DNA of the CDR3 is TGTGCCAGTAGCCGGGACACCGATCAGCCCCAGCATTTT.

The chain has TRBV4-1 and TRBJ2-2; TRBD1 aligns across 7 bases. CDR1 and CDR2 from the germline V gene are MGHRA and YSYEKL. With V trimmed by 3 bases and J by 0 bases, 4 bases remained unmatched. This CDR3 has 16 amino acids. In DNA form, the CDR3 reads TGCGCCAGCAGCCACAACAGGGGCCCGAACACCGGGGAGCTGTTTTTT. Amino acid sequence: CASSHNRGPNTGELFF.

The rearrangement links TRBV14 to TRBJ2-2; TRBD1 matches 9 bases. After removal of 4 bases from V and 5 bases from J, the junction contained 8 bases not matched to a gene. The CDR3 is 16 amino acids. Germline V gene data show CDR1 as SGHDN and CDR2 as FVKESK. The CDR3 bases are TGTGCCAGCAGCCGCCCGGGACAGGGTAGGACCGGGGAGCTGTTTTTT. Translating gives CASSRPGQGRTGELFF.

V usage is TRBV27 and J usage is TRBJ2-5; 11 nucleotides agree with TRBD1. The germline V gene encodes CDR1 MNHEY and CDR2 SMNVEV (reference sequence). The J segment lost 5 bases and the V segment lost 6 bases, leaving 5 bases of the junction unmatched. The CDR3 runs to 14 residues. The DNA of the CDR3 is TGTGCCAGCAGGGGGACAGGGGGTAGGGAGACCCAGTACTTC. The encoded protein is CASRGTGGRETQYF.

This chain links TRBV9 with TRBJ2-1; 8 bases map to TRBD1. V dropped 3 bases and J dropped 4; count of bases not matched to a gene: 3. CDR3 size: 14 residues. Germline V gene lookup returns CDR1 SGDLS and CDR2 YYNGEE. The DNA for the CDR3 is TGTGCCAGCAGCGCTGGGACAGGTTACAATGAGCAGTTCTTC. It codes for CASSAGTGYNEQFF.

The J gene is TRBJ1-2, the V gene TRBV6-2 or TRBV6-3; D is unresolved. Per germline, CDR1 MNHEY and CDR2 SVGEGT. Trimming took 5 bases from V and 2 from J, leaving 9 bases between them. The CDR3 runs 13 residues. Here the CDR3 reads CASSITENYGYTF. The CDR3 region has the DNA TGTGCCAGCAGTATTACTGAGAACTATGGCTACACCTTC.

This sequence joins TRBV5-6 and TRBJ1-2, with D possibly being TRBD1 (5 bases). Germline V gene lookup returns CDR1 SGHDT and CDR2 YYEEEE. The CDR3 has 14 residues. V gave up 3 bases and J gave up 7 bases, with 16 bases separating them. Here the CDR3 reads CASSWGRPSPGYTF. The CDR3 DNA is TGTGCCAGCAGCTGGGGACGGCCGAGCCCTGGCTACACCTTC.

The chain recombines TRBV2 with TRBJ2-1; 7 bases match TRBD1. Trimming at V came to 2 bases and at J to 12 bases, leaving 10 bases not matched to a gene. CDR1 is SNHLY, CDR2 FYNNEI, per germline. The CDR3 loop spans 14 amino acids. The CDR3, as DNA: TGTGCCAGCAGTGAAAGGGACAGAGGAAGCGGGCAGTTCTTC. Its protein product is CASSERDRGSGQFF.

The chain couples TRBV4-1 to TRBJ1-1, with D unresolved. CDR3 length: 17 amino acids. Trimming took 0 bases from V and 0 from J, leaving 14 bases between them. Germline V gene lookup returns CDR1 MGHRA and CDR2 YSYEKL. The CDR3 loop is CASSQDKSGSMNTEAFF. In DNA form, the CDR3 reads TGCGCCAGCAGCCAAGACAAGTCGGGCAGCATGAACACTGAAGCTTTCTTT.

The genes are TRBV7-9 and TRBJ1-4, with a weak D call TRBD1 (6 bases). CDR3 length: 16 amino acids. The V and J ends lost 2 bases and 8 bases respectively, with 18 bases between them. Germline V CDR1 and CDR2: SEHNR, FQNEAQ (reference sequence). The CDR3 is CASSLPRQADQEKLFF. The DNA for the CDR3 is TGTGCCAGCAGCTTACCCCGACAGGCCGATCAGGAAAAACTGTTTTTT. The full variable domain, completed using reference TRBV7-9 and TRBJ1-4, is DTGVSQNPRHKITKRGQNVTFRCDPISEHNRLYWYRQTLGQGPEFLTYFQNEAQLEKSRLLSDRFSAERPKGSFSTLEIQRTEQGDSAMYLCASSLPRQADQEKLFFGSGTQLSVL.

CDR3 in DNA: TGTGCCTGGAGTGGCTATTCGACAGAGGCTTGGAACACTGAAGCTTTCTTT. Its translation is CAWSGYSTEAWNTEAFF. The J gene is TRBJ1-1, the V gene TRBV30, with D perhaps TRBD1 (5 bases). Germline V lookup: CDR1 GTSNPN, CDR2 SVGIG (reference sequence). Deletions cut 1 base from V and 1 base from J, with 19 bases between. The CDR3 has 17 residues. Variable domain in full (rest from reference TRBV30 and TRBJ1-1): SQTIHQWPATLVQPVGSPLSLECTVEGTSNPNLYWYRQAAGRGLQLLFYSVGIGQISSEVPQNLSASRPQDRQFILSSKKLLLSDSGFYLCAWSGYSTEAWNTEAFFGQGTRLTVV.

The genes are TRBV18 and TRBJ1-1; D is possibly TRBD1 (6 bases). The length of the CDR3 is 15 residues. Germline-derived CDR1 and CDR2 are KGHSH and LQKENI. The germline V and J ends were trimmed by 0 bases and 5 bases, with 13 bases remaining between them. The CDR3 DNA sequence: TGTGCCAGCTCACCACCCAGAGGGGGGGGGACTGAAGCTTTCTTT. Translation: CASSPPRGGGTEAFF.

This clone came up a few times. The rearrangement uses TRBV7-9 and TRBJ2-7, with TRBD2 matching 10 bases. CDR3 length: 14 amino acids. Germline loops: CDR1 SEHNR, CDR2 FQNEAQ (reference sequence). The ends lost 4 bases at V and 4 bases at J; junction bases unmatched: 4. DNA for the CDR3: TGTGCCAGCAGCTCGAGCGGGGGGGATTACGAGCAGTACGTC. It specifies CASSSSGGDYEQYV.

The CDR3 sequence is CSATPYTEAFF. The CDR3 DNA reads TGCAGTGCTACCCCCTACACTGAAGCTTTCTTT. The chain is built from TRBV20-1 and TRBJ1-1; no reliable D call. Trimming removed 4 bases from V and 3 bases from J, with 6 bases in between. This CDR3 is 11 amino acids long. CDR1 and CDR2 from the germline V gene are DFQATT and SNEGSKA (reference sequence).

This chain joins TRBV6-2 or TRBV6-3 and TRBJ1-2, with TRBD1 identical over 8 bases. Germline lookup yields CDR1 MNHEY and CDR2 SVGEGT. Trimming cost V 2 bases and J 8 bases; bases outside gene matches: 10. The CDR3 has 15 amino acids. CDR3 nucleotides: TGTGCCAGCAGTTACACTCAGGGGGCTGCGTGGGGCTACACCTTC. Its protein is CASSYTQGAAWGYTF.

The V call is TRBV5-1, the J call TRBJ1-2; 12 bases match TRBD1. The junction had 5 bases not matched to a gene; V was cut back by 2 bases and J by 6 bases. The germline CDR1 and CDR2 sequences are SGHRS and YFSETQ. This CDR3 has 15 amino acids. CDR3 nucleotide sequence: TGCGCCAGCAGCTTCTACGGGACAGGGGGCGATGGCTACACCTTC. It yields the protein CASSFYGTGGDGYTF.